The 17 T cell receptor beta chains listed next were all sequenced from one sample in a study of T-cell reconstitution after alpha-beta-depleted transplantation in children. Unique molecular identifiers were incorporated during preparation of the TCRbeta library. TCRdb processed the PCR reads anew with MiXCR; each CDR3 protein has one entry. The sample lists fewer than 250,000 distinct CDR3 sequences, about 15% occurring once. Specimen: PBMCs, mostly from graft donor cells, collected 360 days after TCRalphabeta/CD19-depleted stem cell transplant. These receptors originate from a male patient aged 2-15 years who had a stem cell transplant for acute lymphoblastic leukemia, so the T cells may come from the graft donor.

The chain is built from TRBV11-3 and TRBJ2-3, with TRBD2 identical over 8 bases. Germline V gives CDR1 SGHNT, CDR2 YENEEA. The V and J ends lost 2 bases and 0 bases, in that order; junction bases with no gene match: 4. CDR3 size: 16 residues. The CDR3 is CASSLSGGASTDTQYF. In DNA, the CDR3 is TGTGCCAGCAGCTTATCCGGGGGGGCTAGCACAGATACGCAGTATTTT.

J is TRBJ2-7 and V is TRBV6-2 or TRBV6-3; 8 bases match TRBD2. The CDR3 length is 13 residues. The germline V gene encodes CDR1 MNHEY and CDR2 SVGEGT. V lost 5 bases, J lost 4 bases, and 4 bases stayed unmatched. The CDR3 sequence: CASSRLALYEQYF. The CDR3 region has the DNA TGTGCCAGCAGTCGACTAGCGCTTTACGAGCAGTACTTC.

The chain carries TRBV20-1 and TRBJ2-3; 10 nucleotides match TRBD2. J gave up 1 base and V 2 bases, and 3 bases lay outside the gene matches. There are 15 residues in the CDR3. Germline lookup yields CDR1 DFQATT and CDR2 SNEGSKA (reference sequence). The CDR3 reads CSARQTSGGTDTQYF. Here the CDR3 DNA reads TGCAGTGCTAGACAAACTAGCGGGGGCACAGATACGCAGTATTTT.

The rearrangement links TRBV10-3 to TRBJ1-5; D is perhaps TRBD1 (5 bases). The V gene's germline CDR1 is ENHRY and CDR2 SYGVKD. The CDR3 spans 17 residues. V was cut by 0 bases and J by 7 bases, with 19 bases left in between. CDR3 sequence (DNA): TGTGCCATCAGTGAGTCGAATCATGGGGGTGGAGACCAGCCCCAGCATTTT. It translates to CAISESNHGGGDQPQHF.

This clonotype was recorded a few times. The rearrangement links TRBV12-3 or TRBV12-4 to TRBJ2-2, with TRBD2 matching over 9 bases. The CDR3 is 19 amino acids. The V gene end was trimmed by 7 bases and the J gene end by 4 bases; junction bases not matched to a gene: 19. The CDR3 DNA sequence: TGTGCCAGCATTCCCCTCTCCGGCGCGGGACTAGCCCGCACCGGGGAGCTGTTTTTT. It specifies CASIPLSGAGLARTGELFF.

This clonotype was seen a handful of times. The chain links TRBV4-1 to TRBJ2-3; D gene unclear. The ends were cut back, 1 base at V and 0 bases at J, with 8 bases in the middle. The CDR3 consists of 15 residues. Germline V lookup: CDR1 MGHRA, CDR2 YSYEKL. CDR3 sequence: CASSQGAVSTDTQYF. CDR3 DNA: TGCGCCAGCAGCCAAGGGGCAGTCAGCACAGATACGCAGTATTTT.

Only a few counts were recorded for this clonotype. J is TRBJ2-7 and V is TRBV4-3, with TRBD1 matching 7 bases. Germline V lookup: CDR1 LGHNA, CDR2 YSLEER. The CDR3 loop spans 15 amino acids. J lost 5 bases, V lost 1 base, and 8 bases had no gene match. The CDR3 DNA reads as TGCGCCAGCAGCCAAGCGGCGAACAGGGGCCACGAGCAGTACTTC. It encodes CASSQAANRGHEQYF.

The CDR3, as DNA: TGCAGCGTTGGCATAACTACGCTAGCGGGGATGGACATTCAGTACTTC. This encodes CSVGITTLAGMDIQYF. This sequence joins TRBV29-1 and TRBJ2-4; TRBD2 agrees at 9 bases. CDR3 length equals 16 residues. V lost 4 bases and J lost 8; bases outside the gene matches: 15. Looked up from germline, CDR1 is SQVTM and CDR2 is ANQGSEA. The variable domain in full, completed from reference TRBV29-1 and TRBJ2-4, reads SAVISQKPSRDICQRGTSLTIQCQVDSQVTMMFWYRQQPGQSLTLIATANQGSEATYESGFVIDKFPISRPNLTFSTLTVSNMSPEDSSIYLCSVGITTLAGMDIQYFGAGTRLSVL.

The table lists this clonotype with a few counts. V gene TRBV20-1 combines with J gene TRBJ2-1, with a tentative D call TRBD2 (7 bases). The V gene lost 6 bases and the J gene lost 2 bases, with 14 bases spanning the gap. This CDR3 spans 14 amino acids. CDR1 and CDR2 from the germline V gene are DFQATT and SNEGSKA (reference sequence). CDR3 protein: CSADSGGPYNEQFF. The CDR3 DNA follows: TGCAGTGCGGACTCGGGGGGCCCCTACAATGAGCAGTTCTTC.

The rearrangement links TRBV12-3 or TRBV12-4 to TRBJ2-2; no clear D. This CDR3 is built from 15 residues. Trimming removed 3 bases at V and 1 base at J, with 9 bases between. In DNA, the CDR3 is TGTGCCAGCAGTTTCCGGCAGTGGAACACCGGGGAGCTGTTTTTT. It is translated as CASSFRQWNTGELFF.

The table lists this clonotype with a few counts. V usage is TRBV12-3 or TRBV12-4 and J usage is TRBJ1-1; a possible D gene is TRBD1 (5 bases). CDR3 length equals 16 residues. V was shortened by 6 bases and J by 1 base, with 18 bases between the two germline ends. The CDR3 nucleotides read TGTGCCAGCAGGTTCGTCCTGGGGGTCAAGAACACTGAAGCTTTCTTT. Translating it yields CASRFVLGVKNTEAFF.

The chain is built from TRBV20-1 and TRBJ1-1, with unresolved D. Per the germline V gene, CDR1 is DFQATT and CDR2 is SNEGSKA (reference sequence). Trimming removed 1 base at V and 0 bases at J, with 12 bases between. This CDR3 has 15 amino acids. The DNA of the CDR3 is TGCAGTGCTAGAGGGGTGAACGGGGTGAACACTGAAGCTTTCTTT. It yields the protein CSARGVNGVNTEAFF.

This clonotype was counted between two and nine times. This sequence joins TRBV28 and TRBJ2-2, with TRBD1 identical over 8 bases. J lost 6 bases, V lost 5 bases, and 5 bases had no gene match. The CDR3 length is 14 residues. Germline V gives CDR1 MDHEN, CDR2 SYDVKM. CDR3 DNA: TGTGCCAGCAGTCCGCAGACAGGGGCCGGGGAGCTGTTTTTT. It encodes CASSPQTGAGELFF.

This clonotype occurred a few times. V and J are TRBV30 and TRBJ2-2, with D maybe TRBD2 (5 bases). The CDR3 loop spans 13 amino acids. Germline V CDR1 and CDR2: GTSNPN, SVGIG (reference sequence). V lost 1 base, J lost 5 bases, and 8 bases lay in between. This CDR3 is CAWSASLTGELFF. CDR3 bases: TGTGCCTGGAGTGCTAGCTTGACCGGGGAGCTGTTTTTT. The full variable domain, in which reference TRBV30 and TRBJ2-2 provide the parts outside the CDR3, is SQTIHQWPATLVQPVGSPLSLECTVEGTSNPNLYWYRQAAGRGLQLLFYSVGIGQISSEVPQNLSASRPQDRQFILSSKKLLLSDSGFYLCAWSASLTGELFFGEGSRLTVL.

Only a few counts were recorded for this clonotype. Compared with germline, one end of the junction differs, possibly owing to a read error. The CDR3 DNA is TGTGCCAGCACTTTAGCGGGGGCCTCCTACAATGAGCAGTTCTTC. Its protein product is CASTLAGASYNEQFF. J is TRBJ2-1 and V is TRBV28; 9 bases line up with TRBD2. Per germline, CDR1 MDHEN and CDR2 SYDVKM. The CDR3 length is 15 residues.

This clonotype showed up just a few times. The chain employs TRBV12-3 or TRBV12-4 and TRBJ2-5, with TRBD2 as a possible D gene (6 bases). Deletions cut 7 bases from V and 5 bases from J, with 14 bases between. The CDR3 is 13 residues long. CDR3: CASTLLGGETQYF. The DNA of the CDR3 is TGTGCCAGCACCCTCCTTGGAGGGGAGACCCAGTACTTC.

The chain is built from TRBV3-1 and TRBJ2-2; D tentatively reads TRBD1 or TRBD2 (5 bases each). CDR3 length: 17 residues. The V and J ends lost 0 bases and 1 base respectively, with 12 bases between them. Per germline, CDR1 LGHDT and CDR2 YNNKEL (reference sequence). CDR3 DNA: TGTGCCAGCAGCCAAGATGGGGGTCCTTGGAACACCGGGGAGCTGTTTTTT. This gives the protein CASSQDGGPWNTGELFF.